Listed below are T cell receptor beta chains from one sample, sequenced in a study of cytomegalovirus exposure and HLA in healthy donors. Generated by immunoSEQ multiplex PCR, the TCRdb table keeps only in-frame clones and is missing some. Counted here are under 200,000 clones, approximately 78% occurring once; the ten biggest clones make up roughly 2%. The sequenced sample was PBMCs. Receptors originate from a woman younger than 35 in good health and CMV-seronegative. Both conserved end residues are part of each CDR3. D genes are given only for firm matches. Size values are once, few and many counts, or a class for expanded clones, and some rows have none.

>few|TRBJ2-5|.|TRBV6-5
TGTGCCAGCAGTTCGAGACAGGGTCGGGGGGAGACCCAGTACTTC
CASSSRQGRGETQYF
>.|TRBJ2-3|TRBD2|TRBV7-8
TGTGCCAGCAGCTCCCCCCAACGGGGGGGACAGTATTTT
CASSSPQRGGQYF
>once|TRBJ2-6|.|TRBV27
TGTGCCAGCAGTTTATCGTGGGGCGCAGGTTCCTACGTCCTGACTTTC
CASSLSWGAGSYVLTF
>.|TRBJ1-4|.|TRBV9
TGTGCCAGCAGCGTGGATTCGGGGGCAACTAATGAAAAACTGTTTTTT
CASSVDSGATNEKLFF
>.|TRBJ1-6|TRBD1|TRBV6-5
TGTGCCAGCACCCTGGGGGGACAGTTAAATTCACCCCTCCACTTT
CASTLGGQLNSPLHF
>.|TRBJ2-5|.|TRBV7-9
TGTTCCAGCAGCGTACGGGGGGCGGGGGAGACCCAGTACTTC
CSSSVRGAGETQYF
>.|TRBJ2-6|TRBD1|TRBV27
TGTGCCAGCAGCTACGACAGGGTCTTGGCTGGGGCCAACGTCCTGACTTTC
CASSYDRVLAGANVLTF
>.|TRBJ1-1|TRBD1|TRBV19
TGTGCCAGTACCCAAGACAGGGAATTGGAGACTGAAGCTTTCTTT
CASTQDRELETEAFF
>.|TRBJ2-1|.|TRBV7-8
TGTGCCAGCAGCTTAGCAGGTAGCGATGGTGAGCAGTTCTTC
CASSLAGSDGEQFF
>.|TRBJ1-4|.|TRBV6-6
TGTGCCAGCAGTTCCCGGACACGGCACGAAAAACTGTTTTTT
CASSSRTRHEKLFF
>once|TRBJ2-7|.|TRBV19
TGTGCCAGTAGTGGTCGGACATCAACCGGGGAGCAGTACTTC
CASSGRTSTGEQYF
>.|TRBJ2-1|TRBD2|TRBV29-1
TGCAGCGTTGCTCTCGGGGGGGTGTCCAATGAGCAGTTCTTC
CSVALGGVSNEQFF
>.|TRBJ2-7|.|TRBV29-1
TGCAGCGTTGAGGGGCCTACCCGCTACGAGCAGTACTTC
CSVEGPTRYEQYF
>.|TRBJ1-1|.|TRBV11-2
TGTGCCAGCAGCGCACCGGGCGGGACTGAAGCTTTCTTT
CASSAPGGTEAFF
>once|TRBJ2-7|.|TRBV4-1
TGCGCCAGCAGCCTTATTGAGGACTACGAGCAGTACTTC
CASSLIEDYEQYF
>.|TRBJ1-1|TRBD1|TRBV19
TGTGCCAGTAGTCCCCCGGACAGGATGAACACTGAAGCTTTCTTT
CASSPPDRMNTEAFF
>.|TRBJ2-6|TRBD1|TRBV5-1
TGCGCCAGCAGCTCTTCAGGGGGACGAGGCTCTGGGGCCAACGTCCTGACTTTC
CASSSSGGRGSGANVLTF
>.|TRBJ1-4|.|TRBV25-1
TGTGCCAGCAGTGACACAGCCCGCGAGGAAAAACTGTTTTTT
CASSDTAREEKLFF
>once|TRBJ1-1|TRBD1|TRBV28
TGTGCCAGCAGCCCTAACAGGGGGTCTGACACTGAAGCTTTCTTT
CASSPNRGSDTEAFF
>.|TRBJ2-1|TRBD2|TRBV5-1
TGCGCCAGCAGATCGGGTACTAGCGGGGGGGGCGATGAGCAGTTCTTC
CASRSGTSGGGDEQFF
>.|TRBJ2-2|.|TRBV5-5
TGTGCCAGCATTGGGGTACAGACAGGCACCGGGGAGCTGTTTTTT
CASIGVQTGTGELFF
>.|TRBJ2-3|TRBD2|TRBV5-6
TGTGCCAGCAGCTGGGGGACTAGCAGGCGCAGGACAGATACGCAGTATTTT
CASSWGTSRRRTDTQYF
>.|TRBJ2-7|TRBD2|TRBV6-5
TGTGCCAGCAGCCCCTGGACTAGCGGCTCCTACGAGCAGTACTTC
CASSPWTSGSYEQYF
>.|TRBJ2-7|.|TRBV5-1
TGCGCCAGCTCCGTGCTATCAGGGCCGTACGAGCAGTACTTC
CASSVLSGPYEQYF
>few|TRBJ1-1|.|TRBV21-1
TGTGCCAGCAGCAAAGGGGGGACAGGGGTCTTTGTAGAGGCTTTCTTT
CASSKGGTGVFVEAFF
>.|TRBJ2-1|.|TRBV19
TGTGCCAGTAGTATCAACAATGAGCAGTTCTTC
CASSINNEQFF
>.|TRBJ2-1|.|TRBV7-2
TGTGCCAGCAGCTTAACGCGCTACAATGAGCAGTTCTTC
CASSLTRYNEQFF
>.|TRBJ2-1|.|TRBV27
TGTGCCAGCAGTTTTCTAGCGCGAAGCTCCTACAATGAGCAGTTCTTC
CASSFLARSSYNEQFF
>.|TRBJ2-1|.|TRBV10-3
TGTGCCATCAGTGATGGGCCCAGGCAGTTCTTC
CAISDGPRQFF
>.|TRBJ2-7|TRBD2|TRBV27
TGTGCCAGCAGTCCACGTAGCGGGAGGGTAGGTTACGAGCAGTACTTC
CASSPRSGRVGYEQYF
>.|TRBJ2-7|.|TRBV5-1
TGCGCCAGCAGCTTGGACAGGGCCCTCTACGAGCAGTACTTC
CASSLDRALYEQYF
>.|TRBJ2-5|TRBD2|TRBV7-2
TGTGCCAGCAGCTCTTTACTAGCGGGAGGGGAAGAGACCCAGTACTTC
CASSSLLAGGEETQYF
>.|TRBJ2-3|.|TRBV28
TGTGCCAGTTCCAGGGCGGACGGCACAGATACGCAGTATTTT
CASSRADGTDTQYF
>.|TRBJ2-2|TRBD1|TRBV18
TGTGCCAGCTCGGGGACAGCTCCTACGAACACCGGGGAGCTGTTTTTT
CASSGTAPTNTGELFF
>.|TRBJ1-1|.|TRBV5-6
TGTGCCAGCAGCTTGGTCCCCGGAGGCACTGAAGCTTTCTTT
CASSLVPGGTEAFF
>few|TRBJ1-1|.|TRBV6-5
TGTGCCAGCAGTTCCCTGACAGCCCGATTTGAAGCTTTCTTT
CASSSLTARFEAFF
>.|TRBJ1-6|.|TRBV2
TGTGCCAGCAGTGTAACACCCAATTCACCCCTCCACTTT
CASSVTPNSPLHF
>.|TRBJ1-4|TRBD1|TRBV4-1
TGCGCCAGCAGCCAAGGGGACAGGGCCACTAATGAAAAACTGTTTTTT
CASSQGDRATNEKLFF
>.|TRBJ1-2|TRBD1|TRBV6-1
TGTGCCAGCAGTGGGTGGGACAGATCCAGTTCGTCTAACTATGGCTACACCTTC
CASSGWDRSSSSNYGYTF